This T cell receptor beta chain was identified during a study of CD8+CD57+ T cells in acquired aplastic anemia (dated by TCRdb to between 2018 and 2020). Regarding the research as a whole: DNA extracted from sorted CD4+ and CD8+ cells had a mean of roughly 3.4 ug, with a range of roughly 0.18 to 27.4 ug. CD8+CD57+ expansion was defined as a frequency above the mean frequency observed in healthy subjects. Beyond this particular receptor, the publication reports: No significant difference in CD8+ Simpson's diversity was found between patients and healthy controls (P=0.060). Around 27 CD8+ CDR3 sequences were found in both patients and controls but appeared to be highly expressed in patients and within the immunodominant clones of the patients.

Expansion of CD8+CD57+ cells had been shown by flow cytometry in the patients chosen for sequencing. All patients had severe acquired aplastic anemia diagnosed by International Study of Aplastic Anemia and Agranulocytosis and Camitta criteria. At the time blood was sampled, none of the patients had received any therapy. The study deep-sequenced TCR repertoires of sorted CD4+ and CD8+ blood T cells from severe aplastic anemia patients and healthy subjects. In the USA, patient enrollment took place under clinicaltrials.gov protocols 00001620, 01623167, 00001397, 00071045, 00081523 and 00961064. Ficoll-Paque density gradient centrifugation was used to isolate peripheral blood mononuclear cells. Before DNA extraction, CD4+ and CD8+ T cells were sorted by FACS or by magnetic beads. About this clonotype: The antigen it binds to is not known. At one of its ends the junction is not consistent with the germline gene, which may arise from a read error.

Profiling of TCR beta VDJ combinations and CDR3 sequences used genomic DNA as the template. TCR repertoire sequencing was run on an Illumina HiSeq 2000. On the authors' methods: TRBV/TRBJ rearrangement plots, CDR3 size and DJ length profiles, and Simpson's diversity index were used to evaluate the repertoires. The immunodominant clone was defined as the most abundant DNA sequence in deep sequencing data. CDR3 amino acid sequences were checked for sharing between subjects and were compared against published repertoires and the VDJdb database. The public reads were reanalyzed by TCRdb: fastp trimming at Q25, MiXCR alignment, in-frame beta chains only. Under each unique CDR3 protein, matching rows form one entry showing the most common genes and DNA. TCRdb, rather than the study authors, made the V and J calls. The sample table records 270,000 or so distinct CDR3 sequences; 82% of these occur just once. 42% of the sample is held by the ten biggest clonotypes.

In the germline V gene (reference sequence), CDR1 corresponds to SEHNR and CDR2 to FQNEAQ. There are 14 amino acids in the CDR3, from cysteine to phenylalanine inclusive. The read is trimmed to its CDR3 DNA, 42 bases read in frame from base 1. Source material: sorted CD4+, CD8+, or CD8+CD57+ T cells (not recorded which) from PBMCs. The chain employs TRBV7-9 and TRBJ2-2; 8 central bases correspond to TRBD2. The receptor was isolated from a human donor with aplastic anemia. The CDR3 protein is CASSVAGFSGAQFF. The sequenced DNA: TGTGCCAGCAGCGTAGCGGGGTTCTCCGGGGCGCAGTTTTTT.